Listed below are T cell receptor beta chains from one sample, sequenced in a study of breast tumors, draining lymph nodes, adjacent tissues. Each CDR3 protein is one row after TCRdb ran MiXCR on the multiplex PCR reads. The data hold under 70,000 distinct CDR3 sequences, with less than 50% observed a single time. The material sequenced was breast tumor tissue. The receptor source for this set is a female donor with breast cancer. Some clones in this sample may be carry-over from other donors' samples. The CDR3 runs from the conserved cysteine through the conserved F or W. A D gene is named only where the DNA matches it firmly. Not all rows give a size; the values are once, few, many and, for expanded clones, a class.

CASSWSRDRNTGELFF | TGTGCCAGCAGCTGGTCCCGGGACAGGAACACCGGGGAGCTGTTTTTT | . | TRBJ2-2 | TRBV5-6 | TRBD1
CASSRGHVGGYTF | TGTGCCAGCAGCCGTGGACACGTCGGAGGCTACACCTTC | many | TRBJ1-2 | TRBV12-3/TRBV12-4 | .
CSARDGGRGADTQYF | TGCAGTGCTAGAGATGGGGGGAGGGGGGCAGATACGCAGTATTTT | . | TRBJ2-3 | TRBV20-1 | .
CASSRRGGGTSTDTQYF | TGTGCCAGCAGCCGCCGCGGTGGCGGGACGAGCACAGATACGCAGTATTTT | many | TRBJ2-3 | TRBV13 | .
CASSLETGGSNSPLHF | TGTGCCAGCAGCTTGGAGACAGGGGGATCTAATTCACCCCTCCACTTT | many | TRBJ1-6 | TRBV7-9 | TRBD1
CASSPGTDYNEPQHF | TGTGCCAGCAGCCCCGGGACAGACTACAATGAGCCCCAGCATTTT | . | TRBJ1-5 | TRBV3-1 | TRBD1
CASSVGTSGGYEQYF | TGTGCCAGCAGCGTCGGGACTAGCGGGGGGTACGAGCAGTACTTC | many | TRBJ2-7 | TRBV9 | TRBD2
CAIRGEGTDTQYF | TGTGCCATCAGAGGGGAGGGAACAGATACGCAGTATTTT | once | TRBJ2-3 | TRBV10-3 | TRBD2
CASSEQGDYDYTF | TGTGCCAGCAGCGAACAGGGGGATTATGACTACACCTTC | . | TRBJ1-2 | TRBV7-9 | TRBD1
CASTQKPTGTAYGYTF | TGTGCCAGCACCCAAAAGCCCACCGGGACGGCCTATGGCTACACCTTC | many | TRBJ1-2 | TRBV9 | .
CASSQDAQGSYGYTF | TGTGCCAGCAGCCAAGATGCACAGGGTAGCTATGGCTACACCTTC | many | TRBJ1-2 | TRBV3-1 | .
CASSLAGIGSYKETQYF | TGTGCCAGCAGTTTAGCGGGGATTGGAAGTTATAAGGAGACCCAGTACTTC | . | TRBJ2-5 | TRBV12-3/TRBV12-4 | .
CSSPGRYGYTF | TGCAGCAGCCCCGGGCGGTATGGCTACACCTTC | . | TRBJ1-2 | TRBV29-1 | .
CSAREIAGEVYNEQFF | TGCAGTGCTAGAGAAATAGCGGGAGAGGTGTACAATGAGCAGTTCTTC | . | TRBJ2-1 | TRBV20-1 | TRBD2
CASFSGSSHEQYF | TGTGCCAGCTTTAGCGGGAGCTCCCACGAGCAGTACTTC | . | TRBJ2-7 | TRBV2 | TRBD2
CASRLGQGTDTQYF | TGTGCCAGCAGATTGGGACAGGGCACAGATACGCAGTATTTT | . | TRBJ2-3 | TRBV7-2 | TRBD1
CASSLGSGLYEQYF | TGTGCCAGCAGCTTGGGGTCAGGGTTGTACGAGCAGTACTTC | medium-sized | TRBJ2-7 | TRBV5-6 | .
CASSIGSEYYNQPQHF | TGTGCCAGTAGTATTGGATCGGAATACTACAATCAGCCCCAGCATTTT | . | TRBJ1-5 | TRBV19 | .
CASSRGTGTNEQYF | TGTGCCAGCAGCCGCGGGACAGGGACTAACGAGCAGTACTTC | many | TRBJ2-7 | TRBV6-2/TRBV6-3 | TRBD1
CSASLQGGTGELFF | TGCAGTGCTAGCTTACAGGGAGGCACCGGGGAGCTGTTTTTT | . | TRBJ2-2 | TRBV20-1 | .
CAIAGQGVYTEAFF | TGTGCCATCGCGGGACAGGGGGTTTATACTGAAGCTTTCTTT | . | TRBJ1-1 | TRBV2 | TRBD1
CASSLLGSLGISNQPQHF | TGTGCCAGTAGTCTACTGGGATCCCTGGGAATTAGCAATCAGCCCCAGCATTTT | . | TRBJ1-5 | TRBV19 | .
CASSSVTDTQYF | TGTGCCAGCAGCTCTGTCACAGATACGCAGTATTTT | many | TRBJ2-3 | TRBV7-2 | .
CSCFGGGRLRSDTQYF | TGCAGCTGTTTTGGAGGCGGGAGACTTAGATCAGATACGCAGTATTTT | once | TRBJ2-3 | TRBV20-1 | TRBD2
CASSSGGAGQETQYF | TGCGCCAGTTCCAGCGGGGGGGCGGGACAAGAGACCCAGTACTTC | . | TRBJ2-5 | TRBV10-2 | TRBD2
CASSARETIMNTEAFF | TGCGCCAGCAGCGCCAGGGAAACCATCATGAACACTGAAGCTTTCTTT | . | TRBJ1-1 | TRBV5-1 | .
CSARDHGGGRYF | TGCAGTGCTAGAGATCATGGCGGGGGGAGGTACTTC | many | TRBJ2-7 | TRBV20-1 | TRBD2
CASSQDQGAGDTQYF | TGTGCCAGCAGCCAAGATCAGGGGGCGGGAGATACGCAGTATTTT | many | TRBJ2-3 | TRBV3-1 | TRBD1
CATSSARGPNPTDTQYF | TGTGCCACCAGCAGTGCTAGAGGTCCCAACCCCACAGATACGCAGTATTTT | . | TRBJ2-3 | TRBV15 | .
CASSLGVGGTDTQYF | TGTGCCAGCAGCTTAGGGGTGGGGGGCACAGATACGCAGTATTTT | many | TRBJ2-3 | TRBV7-3 | .
CASSLSLPGTRPYF | TGTGCTAGCAGCTTATCTCTTCCAGGGACACGGCCGTACTTC | . | TRBJ2-7 | TRBV7-7 | .
CAICSVPGRLAYAEQFF | TGTGCCATCTGCAGTGTCCCGGGGCGGCTAGCTTATGCTGAGCAGTTCTTC | . | TRBJ2-1 | TRBV10-3 | .
CASGRWGERNEQFF | TGTGCCAGCGGGCGGTGGGGTGAACGCAATGAGCAGTTCTTC | many | TRBJ2-1 | TRBV6-5 | .
CATHRGRENTIYF | TGCGCCACCCACCGAGGCAGGGAGAACACCATATATTTT | . | TRBJ1-3 | TRBV5-1 | .
CSVEVAGGTDTQYF | TGCAGCGTTGAAGTAGCGGGGGGGACAGATACGCAGTATTTT | . | TRBJ2-3 | TRBV29-1 | TRBD2
CAISEGSQANYGYTF | TGTGCCATCAGTGAGGGTAGCCAAGCTAACTATGGCTACACCTTC | . | TRBJ1-2 | TRBV10-3 | .
CASRRLSTANTEAFF | TGTGCCAGCAGGCGTTTATCGACAGCGAACACTGAAGCTTTCTTT | few | TRBJ1-1 | TRBV11-3 | .
CASSVGHTIYF | TGTGCCAGCAGCGTCGGACACACCATATATTTT | once | TRBJ1-3 | TRBV7-6 | .
CASSEPSGGPNTGELFF | TGTGCCAGCAGTGAACCTAGCGGGGGACCGAACACCGGGGAGCTGTTTTTT | many | TRBJ2-2 | TRBV2 | TRBD2
CASSPRQGYNEQFF | TGTGCCAGCAGCCCAAGACAGGGCTACAATGAGCAGTTCTTC | many | TRBJ2-1 | TRBV7-9 | TRBD1
CASSLAPPQGTEAFF | TGTGCCAGCAGCTTAGCTCCCCCGCAGGGCACTGAAGCTTTCTTT | . | TRBJ1-1 | TRBV7-2 | .
CSGGTGTNYGYTF | TGCAGCGGGGGAACAGGGACGAACTATGGCTACACCTTC | many | TRBJ1-2 | TRBV29-1 | .
CSAGKQGTKNIQYF | TGCAGTGCTGGAAAACAGGGGACCAAAAACATTCAGTACTTC | many | TRBJ2-4 | TRBV20-1 | TRBD1
CASNQGHSPLHF | TGTGCCAGCAATCAAGGGCACTCACCCCTCCACTTT | medium-sized | TRBJ1-6 | TRBV2 | .
CASSFQGSYNEQFF | TGTGCCAGCAGCTTTCAGGGGTCCTACAATGAGCAGTTCTTC | many | TRBJ2-1 | TRBV7-9 | .
CASSRTGGASWEQYF | TGTGCCAGCAGCCGAACAGGGGGCGCTTCTTGGGAGCAGTACTTC | . | TRBJ2-7 | TRBV12-3/TRBV12-4 | TRBD1
CASSHTDTQYF | TGTGCCAGCAGCCACACAGATACGCAGTATTTT | many | TRBJ2-3 | TRBV4-2 | .
CASRRDINYGYTF | TGTGCCAGCAGGCGGGACATTAACTATGGCTACACCTTC | many | TRBJ1-2 | TRBV2 | .
CASSLRRTGGVTNEKLFF | TGTGCCAGCAGCTTACGCCGGACAGGGGGCGTCACTAATGAAAAACTGTTTTTT | . | TRBJ1-4 | TRBV7-2 | TRBD1
CSTLTGTQSEQFF | TGCAGCACATTAACGGGGACTCAGTCCGAGCAGTTCTTC | medium-sized | TRBJ2-1 | TRBV29-1 | .
CASSLNIGPRSGNPIYF | TGTGCCAGCAGCTTAAATATCGGCCCTCGCTCTGGAAACCCCATATATTTT | many | TRBJ1-3 | TRBV7-6 | .
CASSPGDRGLTGELFF | TGTGCCAGCAGCCCAGGGGACAGGGGGTTGACCGGGGAGCTGTTTTTT | many | TRBJ2-2 | TRBV9 | TRBD1
CASRREGANVLTF | TGTGCCAGCAGACGGGAGGGGGCCAACGTCCTGACTTTC | . | TRBJ2-6 | TRBV12-3/TRBV12-4 | .
CASSLAVSGAGLTDTQYF | TGTGCCAGCAGCTTGGCCGTAAGTGGTGCGGGGCTGACAGATACGCAGTATTTT | . | TRBJ2-3 | TRBV5-4 | .
CSARGTGVPLNYGYTF | TGCAGTGCTAGAGGGACAGGGGTCCCCTTGAACTATGGCTACACCTTC | many | TRBJ1-2 | TRBV20-1 | TRBD1
CASSDRGQETQYF | TGTGCCAGCAGTGACAGGGGTCAAGAGACCCAGTACTTC | . | TRBJ2-5 | TRBV6-1 | .
CASRTTGGNTEAFF | TGTGCCAGCAGGACGACAGGGGGGAACACTGAAGCTTTCTTT | . | TRBJ1-1 | TRBV12-3/TRBV12-4 | TRBD1